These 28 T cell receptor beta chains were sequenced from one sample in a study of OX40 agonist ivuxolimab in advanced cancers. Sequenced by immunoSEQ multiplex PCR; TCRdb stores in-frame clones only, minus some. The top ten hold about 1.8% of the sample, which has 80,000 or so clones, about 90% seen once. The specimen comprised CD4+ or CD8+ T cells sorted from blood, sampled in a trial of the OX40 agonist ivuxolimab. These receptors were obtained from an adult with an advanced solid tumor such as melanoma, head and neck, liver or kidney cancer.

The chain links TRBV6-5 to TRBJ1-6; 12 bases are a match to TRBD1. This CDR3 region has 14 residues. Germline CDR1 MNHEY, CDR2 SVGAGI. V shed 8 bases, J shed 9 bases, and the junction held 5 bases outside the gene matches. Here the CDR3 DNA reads TGTGCCAGCTCCGGGACAGGGGGCGGTTCACCCCTCCACTTT. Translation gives CASSGTGGGSPLHF.

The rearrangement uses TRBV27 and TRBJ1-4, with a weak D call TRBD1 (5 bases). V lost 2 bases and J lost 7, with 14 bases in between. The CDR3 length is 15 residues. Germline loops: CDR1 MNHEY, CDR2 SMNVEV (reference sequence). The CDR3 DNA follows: TGTGCCAGCAGTTTAGTGCGGTGGGGGAGTGAAAAACTGTTTTTT. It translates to CASSLVRWGSEKLFF.

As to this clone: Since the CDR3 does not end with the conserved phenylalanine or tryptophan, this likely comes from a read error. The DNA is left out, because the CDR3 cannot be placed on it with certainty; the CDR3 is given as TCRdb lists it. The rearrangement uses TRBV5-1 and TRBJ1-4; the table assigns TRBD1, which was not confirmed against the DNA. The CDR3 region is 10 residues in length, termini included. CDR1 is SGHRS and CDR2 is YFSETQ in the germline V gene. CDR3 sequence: CASSLRGQVL.

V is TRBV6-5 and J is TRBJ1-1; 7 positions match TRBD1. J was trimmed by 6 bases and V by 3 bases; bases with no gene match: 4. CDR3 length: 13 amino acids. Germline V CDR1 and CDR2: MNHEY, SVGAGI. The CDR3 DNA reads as TGTGCCAGCAGTTATCGGGGGACAGCTGAAGCTTTCTTT. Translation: CASSYRGTAEAFF.

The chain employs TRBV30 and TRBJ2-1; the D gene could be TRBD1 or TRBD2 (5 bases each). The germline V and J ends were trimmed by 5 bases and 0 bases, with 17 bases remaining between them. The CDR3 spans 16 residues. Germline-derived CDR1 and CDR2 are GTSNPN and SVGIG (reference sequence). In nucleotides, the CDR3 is TGTGCCTGGTTTCGACCGGGACCTATCTCCTACAATGAGCAGTTCTTC. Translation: CAWFRPGPISYNEQFF. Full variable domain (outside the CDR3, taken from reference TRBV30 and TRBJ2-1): SQTIHQWPATLVQPVGSPLSLECTVEGTSNPNLYWYRQAAGRGLQLLFYSVGIGQISSEVPQNLSASRPQDRQFILSSKKLLLSDSGFYLCAWFRPGPISYNEQFFGPGTRLTVL.

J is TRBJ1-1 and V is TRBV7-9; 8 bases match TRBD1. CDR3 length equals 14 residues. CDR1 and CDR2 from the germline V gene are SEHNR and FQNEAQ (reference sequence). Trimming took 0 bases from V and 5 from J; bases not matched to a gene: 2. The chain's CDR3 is CASSLAQGATEAFF. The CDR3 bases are TGTGCCAGCAGCTTAGCCCAGGGGGCAACTGAAGCTTTCTTT.

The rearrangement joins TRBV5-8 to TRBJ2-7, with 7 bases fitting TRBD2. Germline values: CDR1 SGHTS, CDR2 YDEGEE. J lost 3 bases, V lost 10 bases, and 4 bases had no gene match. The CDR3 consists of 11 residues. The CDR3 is CAGGSFYEQYF. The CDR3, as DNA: TGTGCCGGCGGGAGTTTCTACGAGCAGTACTTC.

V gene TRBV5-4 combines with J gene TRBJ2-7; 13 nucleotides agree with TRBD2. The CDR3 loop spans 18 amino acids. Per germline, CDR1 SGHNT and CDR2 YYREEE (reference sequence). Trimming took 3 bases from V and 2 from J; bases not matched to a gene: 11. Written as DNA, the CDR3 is TGTGCCAGCAGCTCCGACCTCATACTAGCGGGGGGGCCCTACGAGCAGTACTTC. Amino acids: CASSSDLILAGGPYEQYF.

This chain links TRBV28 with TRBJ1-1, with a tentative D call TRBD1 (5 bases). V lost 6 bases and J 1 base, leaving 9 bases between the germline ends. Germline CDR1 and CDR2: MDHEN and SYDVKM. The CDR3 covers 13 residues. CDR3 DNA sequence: TGTGCCAGCAGCGGGGGTTGGAACACTGAAGCTTTCTTT. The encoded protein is CASSGGWNTEAFF.

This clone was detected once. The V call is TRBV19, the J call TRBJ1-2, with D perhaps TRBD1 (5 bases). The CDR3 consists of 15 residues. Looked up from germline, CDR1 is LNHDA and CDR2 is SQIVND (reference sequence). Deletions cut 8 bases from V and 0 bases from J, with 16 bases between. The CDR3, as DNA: TGTGCCAGTGGGTCCCGGGACGGCGCTAACTATGGCTACACCTTC. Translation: CASGSRDGANYGYTF.

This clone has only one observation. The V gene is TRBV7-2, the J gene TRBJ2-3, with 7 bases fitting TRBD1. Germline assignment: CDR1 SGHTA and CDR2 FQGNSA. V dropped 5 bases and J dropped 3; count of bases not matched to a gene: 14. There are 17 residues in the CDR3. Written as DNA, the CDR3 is TGTGCCAGCAGCCCGCCCCGGGGACAGAGCCAGACAGATACGCAGTATTTT. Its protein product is CASSPPRGQSQTDTQYF.

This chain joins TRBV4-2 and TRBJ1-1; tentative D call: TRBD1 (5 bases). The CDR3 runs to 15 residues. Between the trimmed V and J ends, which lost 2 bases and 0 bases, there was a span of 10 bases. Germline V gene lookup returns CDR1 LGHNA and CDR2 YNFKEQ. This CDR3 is CASSQNPGVNTEAFF. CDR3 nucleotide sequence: TGTGCCAGCAGCCAAAATCCGGGGGTGAACACTGAAGCTTTCTTT.

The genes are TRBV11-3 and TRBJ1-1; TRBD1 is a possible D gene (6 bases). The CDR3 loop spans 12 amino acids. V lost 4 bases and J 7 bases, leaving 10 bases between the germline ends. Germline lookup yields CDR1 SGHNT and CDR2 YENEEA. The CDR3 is CASSSTGIEAFF. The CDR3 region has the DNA TGTGCCAGCAGCTCGACAGGTATTGAAGCTTTCTTT.

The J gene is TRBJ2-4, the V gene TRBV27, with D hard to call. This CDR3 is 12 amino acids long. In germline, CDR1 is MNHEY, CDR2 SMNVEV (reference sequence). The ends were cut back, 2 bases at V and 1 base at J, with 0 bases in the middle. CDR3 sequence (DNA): TGTGCCAGCAGTTTAGCCAAAAACATTCAGTACTTC. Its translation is CASSLAKNIQYF.

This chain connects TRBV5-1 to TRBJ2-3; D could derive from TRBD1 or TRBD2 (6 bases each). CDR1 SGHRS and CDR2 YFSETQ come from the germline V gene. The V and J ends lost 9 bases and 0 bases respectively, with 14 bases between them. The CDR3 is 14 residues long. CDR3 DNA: TGCGCCACCTCCCAGGGGACTAGCACAGATACGCAGTATTTT. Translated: CATSQGTSTDTQYF.

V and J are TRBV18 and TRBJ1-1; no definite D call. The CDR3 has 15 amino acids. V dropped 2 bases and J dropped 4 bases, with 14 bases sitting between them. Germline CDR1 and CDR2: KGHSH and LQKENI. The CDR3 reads CASSPSTVRGTEAFF. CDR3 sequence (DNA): TGTGCCAGCTCACCATCCACTGTCCGGGGCACTGAAGCTTTCTTT.

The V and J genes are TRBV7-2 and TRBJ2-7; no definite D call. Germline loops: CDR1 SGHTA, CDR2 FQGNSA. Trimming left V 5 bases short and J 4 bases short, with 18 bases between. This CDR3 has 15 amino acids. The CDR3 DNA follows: TGTGCCAGCAGCCCCCCGTTGAGTAGCAGTTACGAGCAGTACTTC. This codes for CASSPPLSSSYEQYF.

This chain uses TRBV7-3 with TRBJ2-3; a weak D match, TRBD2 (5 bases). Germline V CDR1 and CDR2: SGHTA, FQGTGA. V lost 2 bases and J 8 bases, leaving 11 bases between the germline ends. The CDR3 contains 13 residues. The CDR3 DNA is TGTGCCAGCAGCTTAGGCGGGTGGGGTACGCAGTATTTT. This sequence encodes CASSLGGWGTQYF.

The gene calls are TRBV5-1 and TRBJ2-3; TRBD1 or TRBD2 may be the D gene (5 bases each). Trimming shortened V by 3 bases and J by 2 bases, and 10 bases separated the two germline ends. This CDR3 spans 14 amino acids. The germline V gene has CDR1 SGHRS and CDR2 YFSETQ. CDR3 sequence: CASSSRDPTDTQYF. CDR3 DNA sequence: TGCGCCAGCAGCTCCCGGGACCCCACAGATACGCAGTATTTT.

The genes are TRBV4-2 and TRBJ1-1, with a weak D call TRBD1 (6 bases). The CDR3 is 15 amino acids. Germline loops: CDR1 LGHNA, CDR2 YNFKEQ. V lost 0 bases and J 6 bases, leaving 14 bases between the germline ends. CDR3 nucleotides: TGTGCCAGCAGCCAAGAATCGGGGGCTTTGTCTGAAGCTTTCTTT. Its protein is CASSQESGALSEAFF.

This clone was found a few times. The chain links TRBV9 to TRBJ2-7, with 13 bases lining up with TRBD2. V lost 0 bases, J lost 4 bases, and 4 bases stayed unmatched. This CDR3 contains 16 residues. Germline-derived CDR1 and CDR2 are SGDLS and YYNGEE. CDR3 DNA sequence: TGTGCCAGCAGCGTAGGGGGACTAGCGGGGTTGTACGAGCAGTACTTC. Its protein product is CASSVGGLAGLYEQYF. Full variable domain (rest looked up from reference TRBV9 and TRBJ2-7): DSGVTQTPKHLITATGQRVTLRCSPRSGDLSVYWYQQSLDQGLQFLIQYYNGEERAKGNILERFSAQQFPDLHSELNLSSLELGDSALYFCASSVGGLAGLYEQYFGPGTRLTVT.

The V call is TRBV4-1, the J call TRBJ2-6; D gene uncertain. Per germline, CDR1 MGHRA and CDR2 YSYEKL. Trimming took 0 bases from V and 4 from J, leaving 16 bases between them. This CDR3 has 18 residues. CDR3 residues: CASSQDRVTTAGANVLTF. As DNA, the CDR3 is TGCGCCAGCAGCCAAGATCGGGTAACGACCGCAGGGGCCAACGTCCTGACTTTC.

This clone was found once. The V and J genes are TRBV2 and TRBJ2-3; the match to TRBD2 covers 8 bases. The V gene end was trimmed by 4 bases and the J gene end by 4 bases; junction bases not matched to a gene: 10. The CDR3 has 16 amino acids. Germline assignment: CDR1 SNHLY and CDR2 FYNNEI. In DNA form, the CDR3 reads TGTGCCAGCAGTGTGGGTCGGGGGGGCTTCGCAGATACGCAGTATTTT. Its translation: CASSVGRGGFADTQYF.

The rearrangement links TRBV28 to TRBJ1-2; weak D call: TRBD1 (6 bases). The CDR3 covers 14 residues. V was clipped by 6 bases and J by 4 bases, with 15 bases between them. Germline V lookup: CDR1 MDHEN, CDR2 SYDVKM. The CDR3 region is CASREDSRIYGYTF. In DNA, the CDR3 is TGTGCCAGCAGAGAGGACAGTAGGATCTATGGCTACACCTTC.

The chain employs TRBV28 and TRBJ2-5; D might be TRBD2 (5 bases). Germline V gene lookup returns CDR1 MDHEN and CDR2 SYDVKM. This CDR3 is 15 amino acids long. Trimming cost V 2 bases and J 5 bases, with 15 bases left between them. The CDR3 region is CASSLGGRGMETQYF. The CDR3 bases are TGTGCCAGCAGTTTAGGCGGTAGAGGGATGGAGACCCAGTACTTC.

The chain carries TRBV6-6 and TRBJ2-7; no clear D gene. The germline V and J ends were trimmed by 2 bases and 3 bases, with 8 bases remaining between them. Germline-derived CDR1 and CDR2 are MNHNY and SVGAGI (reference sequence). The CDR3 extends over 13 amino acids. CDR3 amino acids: CASSYMEYYEQYF. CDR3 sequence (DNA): TGTGCCAGCAGTTACATGGAGTACTACGAGCAGTACTTC.

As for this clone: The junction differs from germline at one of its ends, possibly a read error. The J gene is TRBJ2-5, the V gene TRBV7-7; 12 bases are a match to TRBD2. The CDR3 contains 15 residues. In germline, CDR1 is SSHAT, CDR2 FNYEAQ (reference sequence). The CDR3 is CASSWLAGGQETQYF. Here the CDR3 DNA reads TGTGCTAGCAGCTGGCTAGCGGGGGGGCAAGAGACCCAGTACTTC. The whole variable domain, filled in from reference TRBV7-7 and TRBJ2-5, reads GAGVSQSPRYKVTKRGQDVTLRCDPISSHATLYWYQQALGQGPEFLTYFNYEAQPDKSGLPSDRFSAERPEGSISTLTIQRTEQRDSAMYRCASSWLAGGQETQYFGPGTRLLVL.

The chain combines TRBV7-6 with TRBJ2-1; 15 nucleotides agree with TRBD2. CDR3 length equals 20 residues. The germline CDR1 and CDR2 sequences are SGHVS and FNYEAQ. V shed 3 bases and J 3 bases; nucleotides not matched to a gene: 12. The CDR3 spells CASSFNPGLAGGVDYNEQFF. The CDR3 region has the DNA TGTGCCAGCAGCTTCAACCCGGGACTAGCGGGGGGAGTCGACTACAATGAGCAGTTCTTC.